This TCR beta chain was captured by sequencing in a study of tumor-infiltrating lymphocytes in primary liver carcinoma. Study details: With diameters of about 4 to 11 cm, tumors were stage T1-T3 N0M0.

There are 17 residues in the CDR3. Germline loops: CDR1 SGHAT, CDR2 FQNNGV. From roughly 21-30 mg of unsorted bulk tissue, DNA and RNA were co-extracted together. No treatment had been given to the patients, who were chronically infected with HBV. A primer in the constant region served to generate TCR beta cDNA from 450 to 600 ng of total RNA. The TCR beta library was amplified through three nested multiplex PCR rounds in a modified ARM-PCR procedure. Use of TRBV1-TRBV30 forward primers with a C-beta reverse primer characterized the first two PCR rounds, which lasted about 9 cycles each. MiXCR, run by TCRdb on the multiplex PCR reads, gives a single entry per CDR3 protein. The table lists under 200,000 distinct CDR3 sequences, about 82% of them singletons.

The gene calls are TRBV11-2 and TRBJ2-4; D not resolved. This sequence was found in a man aged 35-49 years with primary liver carcinoma and hepatitis B virus infection. The sequenced material came from tumor tissue from primary liver carcinoma. The DNA for the CDR3 is TGTGCGCACTGGGCCCCCGACTCCCGTTCCGTGTTGGACATTCAGTACTTC. Translation gives CAHWAPDSRSVLDIQYF.